A single sample is the source of the 32 T cell receptor beta chains below, sequenced in a study of cytomegalovirus exposure and HLA in healthy donors. It was with 60 Vbeta and 13 Jbeta primers that the PCR ran. The data were produced by immunoSEQ multiplex PCR, yet TCRdb's version contains in-frame clones alone and is incomplete. The sample consists of approximately 68,000 clones, about 75% of them appearing once. The sequenced sample was PBMCs. Source of these receptors: a woman in her twenties or thirties in good health and CMV-seropositive.

The chain is built from TRBV11-2 and TRBJ2-2; the match to TRBD2 covers 9 bases. The CDR3 spans 15 residues. Unmatched junction bases numbered 3, after V lost 5 bases and J lost 2 bases. Looked up from germline, CDR1 is SGHAT and CDR2 is FQNNGV. CDR3 amino acids: CASSDLAGNTGELFF. CDR3 bases: TGTGCCAGCAGCGACCTAGCGGGAAACACCGGGGAGCTGTTTTTT. The variable domain in full, with the rest retrieved from reference TRBV11-2 and TRBJ2-2, is EAGVAQSPRYKIIEKRQSVAFWCNPISGHATLYWYQQILGQGPKLLIQFQNNGVVDDSQLPKDRFSAERLKGVDSTLKIQPAKLEDSAVYLCASSDLAGNTGELFFGEGSRLTVL.

The chain has TRBV14 and TRBJ2-7, with D uncertain. Trimming left V 3 bases short and J 2 bases short, with 2 bases between. The CDR3 consists of 11 residues. CDR1 is SGHDN and CDR2 is FVKESK in the germline V gene. CDR3: CASSHAYEQYF. CDR3 DNA sequence: TGTGCCAGCAGCCACGCCTACGAGCAGTACTTC.

This clone was observed a handful of times. The chain employs TRBV6-6 and TRBJ2-7; D gene unclear. This CDR3 has 15 residues. Germline V gene data show CDR1 as MNHNY and CDR2 as SVGAGI (reference sequence). The ends were cut back, 0 bases at V and 3 bases at J, with 12 bases in the middle. The CDR3 here is CASSYSAQNNYEQYF. CDR3 sequence (DNA): TGTGCCAGCAGTTACTCTGCACAAAACAACTACGAGCAGTACTTC.

The chain links TRBV29-1 to TRBJ1-4; a possible D gene is TRBD1 (6 bases). Germline CDR1 SQVTM, CDR2 ANQGSEA. With 4 bases removed from V and 8 bases from J, the gap between germline ends came to 17 bases. The CDR3 totals 14 residues. The CDR3 DNA reads TGCAGCGTTGTTCAACAGGGCTTAGAAGAAAAACTGTTTTTT. Its translation is CSVVQQGLEEKLFF.

The rearrangement uses TRBV4-3 and TRBJ2-1, with D possibly TRBD2 on 6 matching bases. The CDR3 is made up of 16 amino acids. Germline CDR1 LGHNA, CDR2 YSLEER. Trimming stripped 1 base from V and 5 bases from J, with 15 bases between. The CDR3 DNA follows: TGCGCCAGCAGCCAAGGGTGGGCGGGCGGGAACAATGAGCAGTTCTTC. Translation: CASSQGWAGGNNEQFF.

The V call is TRBV9, the J call TRBJ2-7; TRBD2 is a possible D gene (6 bases). The V gene lost 4 bases and the J gene lost 5 bases, with 13 bases spanning the gap. This CDR3 has 13 residues. CDR1 and CDR2 from the germline V gene are SGDLS and YYNGEE. Here the CDR3 DNA reads TGTGCCAGCAGCTTCGACGGGAGCAACGAGCAGTACTTC. Protein sequence: CASSFDGSNEQYF.

This rearrangement joins TRBV14 to TRBJ2-1, with TRBD2 matching over 10 bases. Germline V gives CDR1 SGHDN, CDR2 FVKESK. Losses at the gene ends were 4 bases for V and 1 base for J; bases not matched to a gene: 13. The CDR3 is made up of 19 amino acids. DNA of the CDR3: TGTGCCAGCAGCCCCTCTAGCGGGAGCTATTGGAGGTCCTACAATGAGCAGTTCTTC. Its protein is CASSPSSGSYWRSYNEQFF.

This clone was seen once. This chain uses TRBV28 with TRBJ2-2; 7 bases align to TRBD1. The CDR3 consists of 14 residues. V lost 3 bases to trimming and J lost 5 bases; unmatched junction nucleotides: 3. Germline CDR1 is MDHEN and CDR2 is SYDVKM. DNA of the CDR3: TGTGCCAGCAGTTTGACACAGGGGACCGGGGAGCTGTTTTTT. Its protein is CASSLTQGTGELFF.

The J gene is TRBJ2-7, the V gene TRBV2, with a tentative D call TRBD1 (5 bases). Per germline, CDR1 SNHLY and CDR2 FYNNEI. The CDR3 totals 14 residues. The V gene lost 5 bases and the J gene lost 3 bases, with 14 bases spanning the gap. The CDR3, as DNA: TGTGCCAGCAGTCCCAGGGATTTCGGCTACGAGCAGTACTTC. It codes for CASSPRDFGYEQYF. The variable domain in full, with the rest retrieved from reference TRBV2 and TRBJ2-7, is EPEVTQTPSHQVTQMGQEVILRCVPISNHLYFYWYRQILGQKVEFLVSFYNNEISEKSEIFDDQFSVERPDGSNFTLKIRSTKLEDSAMYFCASSPRDFGYEQYFGPGTRLTVT.

The chain uses TRBV7-2 and TRBJ1-2, with a tentative D call TRBD1 (5 bases). Trimming left V 2 bases short and J 8 bases short, with 15 bases between. Germline-derived CDR1 and CDR2 are SGHTA and FQGNSA. The CDR3 contains 14 residues. As DNA, the CDR3 is TGTGCCAGCAGCTTATGGGGCACCCTTGACGGCTACACCTTC. This translates into CASSLWGTLDGYTF.

The chain carries TRBV29-1 and TRBJ2-1; D is unclear. Trimming shortened V by 3 bases and J by 3 bases, and 3 bases separated the two germline ends. The CDR3 consists of 11 residues. CDR1 is SQVTM and CDR2 is ANQGSEA in the germline V gene. The CDR3 region has the DNA TGCAGCGTTGACTTCTACAATGAGCAGTTCTTC. The encoded protein is CSVDFYNEQFF.

The J gene is TRBJ2-7, the V gene TRBV5-1, with TRBD1 matching over 9 bases. The CDR3 sequence is 15 residues long. V lost 4 bases and J lost 2; bases outside the gene matches: 7. Germline V gene lookup returns CDR1 SGHRS and CDR2 YFSETQ. The CDR3 sequence: CASSLTGGAPYEQYF. In nucleotides, the CDR3 is TGCGCCAGCAGCCTCACAGGGGGCGCTCCCTACGAGCAGTACTTC.

The CDR3 loop is CASSQGPEVEPGDYEQYF. The CDR3 coding sequence is TGCGCCAGCAGCCAGGGTCCCGAGGTGGAGCCAGGGGATTACGAGCAGTACTTC. J is TRBJ2-7 and V is TRBV4-3, with a weak D call TRBD1 (6 bases). There are 18 residues in the CDR3. Per the germline V gene, CDR1 is LGHNA and CDR2 is YSLEER. Trimming left V 3 bases short and J 4 bases short, with 25 bases between.

V is TRBV7-9 and J is TRBJ2-7; D is uncertain. This CDR3 is built from 14 residues. The V and J ends lost 1 base and 3 bases respectively, with 10 bases between them. Germline V gene lookup returns CDR1 SEHNR and CDR2 FQNEAQ (reference sequence). CDR3 loop: CASSLEALGYEQYF. The CDR3 region has the DNA TGTGCCAGCAGCTTAGAGGCTCTAGGCTACGAGCAGTACTTC.

The genes are TRBV5-4 and TRBJ2-5, with 10 bases that match TRBD2. The CDR3 runs 12 residues. Germline CDR1 reads SGHNT; CDR2 reads YYREEE (reference sequence). With 5 bases clipped from V and 7 bases from J, the junction kept 2 bases outside the gene matches. CDR3 in DNA: TGTGCCAGCAGGCGACTAGCGGGGACCCAGTACTTC. Protein: CASRRLAGTQYF.

The genes are TRBV5-1 and TRBJ2-1, with D uncertain. Germline V CDR1 and CDR2: SGHRS, YFSETQ. The V end lost 4 bases, the J end lost 9 bases, and 14 bases lay between the germline ends. The CDR3 is 13 amino acids. In nucleotides, the CDR3 is TGCGCCAGCAGCCCAATACTCGGTGGTGAGCAGTTCTTC. It codes for CASSPILGGEQFF.

This clone was found a few times. Written as DNA, the CDR3 is TGTGCCAGCAGCGCGACTAGCGGTGGGGATGAGCAGTTCTTC. It specifies CASSATSGGDEQFF. This chain links TRBV6-4 with TRBJ2-1; the match to TRBD2 covers 9 bases. Unmatched junction bases numbered 8, after V lost 6 bases and J lost 8 bases. CDR3 length: 14 amino acids. Germline V gives CDR1 MRHNA, CDR2 SNTAGT.

The chain recombines TRBV6-5 with TRBJ1-1; D is unclear. V was trimmed by 6 bases and J by 0 bases, leaving 14 bases between them. From germline, CDR1 is MNHEY and CDR2 SVGAGI. The CDR3 runs 15 residues. The CDR3 DNA follows: TGTGCCAGCAGGGGCTCCTTGAGCATGAACACTGAAGCTTTCTTT. Translated, it gives CASRGSLSMNTEAFF.

This clone was seen only a few times. The chain has TRBV6-1 and TRBJ2-7; 8 nucleotides match TRBD2. CDR1 is MNHNS and CDR2 is SASEGT in the germline V gene. There are 13 residues in the CDR3. J was trimmed by 6 bases and V by 9 bases; bases with no gene match: 10. The CDR3 loop is CASNIKSGSEQYF. Written as DNA, the CDR3 is TGTGCCAGTAATATAAAGAGCGGGAGCGAGCAGTACTTC.

The chain recombines TRBV7-9 with TRBJ1-1, with unresolved D. The V gene's germline CDR1 is SEHNR and CDR2 FQNEAQ (reference sequence). V lost 1 base to trimming and J lost 1 base, with 7 bases between them. The CDR3 loop spans 14 amino acids. The CDR3 loop reads CASSLGGWNTEAFF. Here the CDR3 DNA reads TGTGCCAGCAGCTTAGGCGGCTGGAACACTGAAGCTTTCTTT.

The chain joins TRBV30 to TRBJ2-3, with D perhaps matching TRBD1 (5 bases). There are 13 residues in the CDR3. V lost 0 bases and J 6 bases, leaving 10 bases between the germline ends. Germline CDR1 GTSNPN, CDR2 SVGIG (reference sequence). The CDR3 region is CAWSVGWGDTQYF. The CDR3 DNA reads as TGTGCCTGGAGTGTAGGGTGGGGCGATACGCAGTATTTT.

The genes are TRBV5-4 and TRBJ2-7; TRBD2 matches at 7 bases. The junction had 8 bases not matched to a gene; V was cut back by 0 bases and J by 2 bases. The CDR3 loop spans 16 amino acids. Germline V CDR1 and CDR2: SGHNT, YYREEE (reference sequence). The CDR3 DNA follows: TGTGCCAGCAGCTTGGCTCCTAGCGGATCGACCTACGAGCAGTACTTC. This encodes CASSLAPSGSTYEQYF.

This CDR3 is CASSWGGDTGGPQHF. Here the CDR3 DNA reads TGCGCCAGCAGCTGGGGGGGAGACACGGGGGGACCCCAGCATTTT. The chain uses TRBV5-1 and TRBJ1-5, with D maybe TRBD1 (5 bases). Trimming left V 3 bases short and J 10 bases short, with 20 bases between. The CDR3 is 15 residues long. Germline V gene lookup returns CDR1 SGHRS and CDR2 YFSETQ.

The chain has TRBV7-9 and TRBJ1-1; no reliable D call. CDR1 is SEHNR and CDR2 is FQNEAQ in the germline V gene (reference sequence). Trimming removed 5 bases at V and 6 bases at J, with 13 bases between. The CDR3 is 13 amino acids. The CDR3 loop reads CASSRDPGAEAFF. CDR3 coding DNA: TGTGCCAGCAGCCGAGACCCCGGGGCTGAAGCTTTCTTT.

The J gene is TRBJ2-5, the V gene TRBV28, with 8 bases matching TRBD1. With 4 bases clipped from V and 0 bases from J, the junction kept 7 bases outside the gene matches. Germline V gene sequence: CDR1 MDHEN, CDR2 SYDVKM. The CDR3 has 16 amino acids. CDR3 loop: CASSSRTGQYQETQYF. CDR3 bases: TGTGCCAGCAGTTCCCGGACAGGGCAGTACCAAGAGACCCAGTACTTC.

The chain joins TRBV7-8 to TRBJ2-7; 8 bases map to TRBD1. There are 15 residues in the CDR3. CDR1 and CDR2 from the germline V gene are SGHVS and FQNEAQ. V shed 3 bases and J 3 bases; nucleotides not matched to a gene: 7. The CDR3, as DNA: TGTGCCAGCAGCTTGCCCCCCGGGACAGGCTACGAGCAGTACTTC. This encodes CASSLPPGTGYEQYF.

The chain joins TRBV6-1 to TRBJ2-1, with TRBD2 matching over 10 bases. The germline V gene encodes CDR1 MNHNS and CDR2 SASEGT. J was trimmed by 13 bases and V by 6 bases; bases with no gene match: 15. The CDR3 runs to 15 residues. CDR3 coding DNA: TGTGCCAGCAGGGAGGGTAGCGGGAGGCCAGGGGGTCAGTTCTTC. As protein: CASREGSGRPGGQFF.

The CDR3 here is CASSHTGTSGYNEQFF. The CDR3 DNA follows: TGTGCCAGCAGCCATACCGGGACTAGCGGCTACAATGAGCAGTTCTTC. This chain links TRBV9 with TRBJ2-1, with TRBD2 matching over 11 bases. The CDR3 loop spans 16 amino acids. The germline gives CDR1 SGDLS, CDR2 YYNGEE. After removal of 4 bases from V and 3 bases from J, the junction contained 6 bases not matched to a gene.

The V and J genes are TRBV6-5 and TRBJ1-1, with a possible D match to TRBD1 (6 bases). This CDR3 comprises 15 residues. The germline gives CDR1 MNHEY, CDR2 SVGAGI. V dropped 7 bases and J dropped 3 bases, with 18 bases sitting between them. CDR3 loop: CASTPGTLRDTEAFF. The CDR3 DNA reads as TGTGCCAGCACACCCGGGACACTTCGGGACACTGAAGCTTTCTTT.

V gene TRBV2 combines with J gene TRBJ2-7; TRBD1 might be the D (5 bases). V lost 2 bases and J 3 bases, leaving 11 bases between the germline ends. The CDR3 spans 14 residues. Germline CDR1 and CDR2: SNHLY and FYNNEI. The CDR3 bases are TGTGCCAGCAGTGAAACCCAGGGCGGCTACGAGCAGTACTTC. It is translated as CASSETQGGYEQYF.

The J gene is TRBJ2-5, the V gene TRBV6-1; D ambiguous. Germline V gene sequence: CDR1 MNHNS, CDR2 SASEGT. CDR3 size: 13 residues. Trimming left V 6 bases short and J 1 base short, with 9 bases between. CDR3 DNA sequence: TGTGCCAGCAGCGGCGGCCTCCAAGAGACCCAGTACTTC. Translation gives CASSGGLQETQYF.

The V gene is TRBV6-6, the J gene TRBJ2-3, with 11 positions matching TRBD2. The CDR3 contains 16 residues. V was pared by 2 bases and J by 5 bases, with 6 bases of the junction left unmatched. Germline V gene data show CDR1 as MNHNY and CDR2 as SVGAGI (reference sequence). The CDR3 DNA is TGTGCCAGCAGTTACCTTAGCGGGAGGGCCGTAGATACGCAGTATTTT. Its protein product is CASSYLSGRAVDTQYF.